These T cell receptor beta chains were read from a single sample in a study of shared clonotypes between healthy human individuals. Using immunoSEQ multiplex PCR, the repertoire was profiled, and TCRdb retains in-frame clones only, with some absent. The sample shows about 2.4 million clones, roughly 93% of them seen only once. The sequenced sample was naive CD4+ T cells from PBMCs. Receptors were obtained from a man between 18 and 35 years old in good health. Some clones in this sample may be carry-over from other donors' samples. Both conserved end residues are part of each CDR3. The order of the fields is V gene, clone size, J gene, D gene, CDR3 protein, CDR3 DNA. A D gene is named only where the DNA matches it firmly. Clone size, where shown, is once, few, many, or a class for clones that have expanded.

v_call: TRBV5-1
clone_size: NA
j_call: TRBJ2-5
d_call: NA
cdr3_aa: CASSPGGSHQETQYF
cdr3_nt: TGCGCCAGCAGTCCCGGAGGCAGCCACCAAGAGACCCAGTACTTC

v_call: TRBV28
clone_size: NA
j_call: TRBJ2-5
d_call: TRBD1
cdr3_aa: CASSLWGQGEETQYF
cdr3_nt: TGTGCCAGCAGTTTATGGGGACAGGGCGAAGAGACCCAGTACTTC

v_call: TRBV10-2
clone_size: NA
j_call: TRBJ1-1
d_call: NA
cdr3_aa: CASSERGLNTEAFF
cdr3_nt: TGCGCCAGCAGTGAGCGGGGGCTGAACACTGAAGCTTTCTTT

v_call: TRBV6-1
clone_size: NA
j_call: TRBJ2-7
d_call: NA
cdr3_aa: CASSGDNIYEQYF
cdr3_nt: TGTGCCAGCAGCGGGGACAACATCTACGAGCAGTACTTC

v_call: TRBV30
clone_size: NA
j_call: TRBJ1-5
d_call: TRBD1
cdr3_aa: CAWSVPTGGWSNQPQHF
cdr3_nt: TGTGCCTGGAGTGTACCGACAGGGGGCTGGAGCAATCAGCCCCAGCATTTT

v_call: TRBV28
clone_size: NA
j_call: TRBJ1-3
d_call: TRBD1
cdr3_aa: CASSFTDRVGNTIYF
cdr3_nt: TGTGCCAGCAGTTTCACGGACAGGGTTGGAAACACCATATATTTT

v_call: TRBV4-1
clone_size: NA
j_call: TRBJ2-7
d_call: TRBD2
cdr3_aa: CASSQPGTSGYEQYF
cdr3_nt: TGCGCCAGCAGCCAACCCGGGACTAGTGGCTACGAGCAGTACTTC

v_call: TRBV5-1
clone_size: NA
j_call: TRBJ1-3
d_call: NA
cdr3_aa: CASTTLSGNTIYF
cdr3_nt: TGCGCCAGCACGACCCTGTCCGGAAACACCATATATTTT

v_call: TRBV13
clone_size: NA
j_call: TRBJ2-3
d_call: NA
cdr3_aa: CASSPGVLPSTDTQYF
cdr3_nt: TGTGCCAGCAGTCCCGGGGTGCTCCCTAGCACAGATACGCAGTATTTT

v_call: TRBV10-3
clone_size: NA
j_call: TRBJ1-1
d_call: NA
cdr3_aa: CAISESTPSEAFF
cdr3_nt: TGTGCCATCAGTGAGTCGACCCCGTCTGAAGCTTTCTTT

v_call: TRBV6-5
clone_size: once
j_call: TRBJ2-7
d_call: NA
cdr3_aa: CASSYRGLRSYEQYF
cdr3_nt: TGTGCCAGCAGTTATCGGGGGTTGCGCTCCTACGAGCAGTACTTC

v_call: TRBV2
clone_size: NA
j_call: TRBJ1-6
d_call: NA
cdr3_aa: CASSDSGSPLHF
cdr3_nt: TGTGCCAGCAGTGATAGTGGGTCACCCCTCCACTTT

v_call: TRBV18
clone_size: NA
j_call: TRBJ2-6
d_call: NA
cdr3_aa: CASSPPAGSGANVLTF
cdr3_nt: TGTGCCAGCTCACCACCGGCGGGCTCTGGGGCCAACGTCCTGACTTTC

v_call: TRBV28
clone_size: NA
j_call: TRBJ1-3
d_call: NA
cdr3_aa: CASSFRSSGNTIYF
cdr3_nt: TGTGCCAGCAGTTTCCGTAGCTCTGGAAACACCATATATTTT

v_call: TRBV28
clone_size: NA
j_call: TRBJ2-5
d_call: NA
cdr3_aa: CASSSPPVGQYF
cdr3_nt: TGTGCCAGCAGTTCCCCCCCCGTGGGGCAGTACTTC

v_call: TRBV28
clone_size: NA
j_call: TRBJ2-5
d_call: NA
cdr3_aa: CASSRDTGTQYF
cdr3_nt: TGTGCCAGCAGCCGGGACACGGGGACCCAGTACTTC

v_call: TRBV15
clone_size: NA
j_call: TRBJ1-5
d_call: NA
cdr3_aa: CATSRVNQPQHF
cdr3_nt: TGTGCCACCAGCAGAGTCAATCAGCCCCAGCATTTT

v_call: TRBV29-1
clone_size: NA
j_call: TRBJ2-3
d_call: TRBD1
cdr3_aa: CSVTPGQNTDTQYF
cdr3_nt: TGCAGCGTAACGCCGGGACAGAACACAGATACGCAGTATTTT

v_call: TRBV10-1
clone_size: NA
j_call: TRBJ1-1
d_call: NA
cdr3_aa: CASSEVLGEPNTEAFF
cdr3_nt: TGCGCCAGCAGTGAGGTCCTCGGGGAGCCGAACACTGAAGCTTTCTTT

v_call: TRBV27
clone_size: NA
j_call: TRBJ2-4
d_call: TRBD1
cdr3_aa: CASRATGVRDIQYF
cdr3_nt: TGTGCCAGCAGGGCGACAGGGGTGAGGGACATTCAGTACTTC

v_call: TRBV28
clone_size: NA
j_call: TRBJ2-2
d_call: TRBD2
cdr3_aa: CASSSRRGWSGELFF
cdr3_nt: TGTGCCAGCAGTTCACGGCGGGGGTGGTCCGGGGAGCTGTTTTTT

v_call: TRBV7-9
clone_size: once
j_call: TRBJ1-2
d_call: TRBD1
cdr3_aa: CASSSASDRHYGYTF
cdr3_nt: TGTGCCAGCAGCTCCGCATCGGACAGGCACTATGGCTACACCTTC